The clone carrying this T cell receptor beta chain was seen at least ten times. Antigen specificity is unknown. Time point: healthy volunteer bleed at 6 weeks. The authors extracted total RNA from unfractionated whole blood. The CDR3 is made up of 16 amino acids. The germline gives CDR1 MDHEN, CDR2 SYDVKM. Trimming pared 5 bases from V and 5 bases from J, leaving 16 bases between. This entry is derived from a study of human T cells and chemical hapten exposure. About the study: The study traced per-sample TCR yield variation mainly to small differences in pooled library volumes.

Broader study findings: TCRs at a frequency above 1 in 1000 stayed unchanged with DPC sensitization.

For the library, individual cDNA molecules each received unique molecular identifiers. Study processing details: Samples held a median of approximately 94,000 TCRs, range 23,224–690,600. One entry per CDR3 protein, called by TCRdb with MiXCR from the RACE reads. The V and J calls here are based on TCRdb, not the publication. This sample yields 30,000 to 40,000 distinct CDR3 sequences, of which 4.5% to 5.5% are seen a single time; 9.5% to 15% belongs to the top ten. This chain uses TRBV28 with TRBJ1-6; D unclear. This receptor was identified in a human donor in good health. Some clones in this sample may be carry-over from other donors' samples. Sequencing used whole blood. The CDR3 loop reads CASSDQANTHNSPLHF. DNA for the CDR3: TGTGCCAGCAGTGATCAAGCAAACACCCATAATTCACCCCTCCACTTT.